Presented here are 27 T cell receptor beta chains from one specimen sequenced in a study of cytomegalovirus exposure and HLA in healthy donors. The PCR was carried out with 60 Vbeta primers and 13 Jbeta primers. The method was immunoSEQ multiplex PCR; TCRdb's version includes in-frame clones alone and lacks a portion of them. The table lists approximately 160,000 clones, approximately 71% of them singletons, with roughly 4.4% in the top ten. Sequencing was done on a sample of PBMCs. The receptors were sampled from a woman between 18 and 30 years old in good health and CMV-seropositive.

This clone showed up just once. This chain joins TRBV7-2 and TRBJ2-7, with 9 bases aligning to TRBD2. J lost 7 bases, V lost 6 bases, and 10 bases had no gene match. The CDR3 extends over 14 amino acids. Germline assignment: CDR1 SGHTA and CDR2 FQGNSA. The CDR3 nucleotides are TGTGCCAGCAGAAAAGGCGGGGGGGCTCGGGAGCAGTACTTC. Amino acids: CASRKGGGAREQYF.

The chain is built from TRBV5-1 and TRBJ2-5; TRBD1 aligns across 9 bases. The CDR3 runs to 16 residues. V was clipped by 4 bases and J by 2 bases; unmatched bases: 9. Germline V gene sequence: CDR1 SGHRS, CDR2 YFSETQ. CDR3 in DNA: TGCGCCAGCAGCCTCGGGGACAGGGCGGGTCAAGAGACCCAGTACTTC. Its translation is CASSLGDRAGQETQYF.

This chain joins TRBV5-1 and TRBJ2-2; TRBD1 aligns across 9 bases. V shed 2 bases, J shed 5 bases, and the junction held 7 bases outside the gene matches. CDR1 and CDR2 from the germline V gene are SGHRS and YFSETQ. The CDR3 has 16 residues. In DNA form, the CDR3 reads TGCGCCAGCAGCTTTCCCGACAGGGGGGGGACCGGGGAGCTGTTTTTT. The encoded protein is CASSFPDRGGTGELFF.

This chain connects TRBV4-1 to TRBJ1-2, with a weak D call TRBD1 (5 bases). The V end lost 0 bases, the J end lost 9 bases, and 14 bases lay between the germline ends. The CDR3 spans 14 residues. The germline gives CDR1 MGHRA, CDR2 YSYEKL. The CDR3 region is CASSQEEQEGSYTF. The CDR3 DNA reads TGCGCCAGCAGCCAAGAGGAACAGGAGGGTAGCTACACCTTC.

The CDR3 reads CASSESSPGSEQYF. DNA for the CDR3: TGTGCCAGCAGTGAAAGCAGCCCGGGGAGCGAGCAGTACTTC. The V and J genes are TRBV6-1 and TRBJ2-7; D may be TRBD2 (5 bases). Germline CDR1 reads MNHNS; CDR2 reads SASEGT. This CDR3 is 14 amino acids long. V dropped 2 bases and J dropped 6 bases, with 14 bases sitting between them.

This clone has more than one count but fewer than ten. The J gene is TRBJ1-4, the V gene TRBV5-1, with TRBD1 matching over 9 bases. V was clipped by 0 bases and J by 7 bases; unmatched bases: 4. This CDR3 is built from 15 residues. Germline CDR1 reads SGHRS; CDR2 reads YFSETQ. The CDR3 DNA follows: TGCGCCAGCAGCTTGGGACAGGGGGGACTTGAAAAACTGTTTTTT. Its translation: CASSLGQGGLEKLFF. The full variable domain, in which reference TRBV5-1 and TRBJ1-4 provide the parts outside the CDR3, is KAGVTQTPRYLIKTRGQQVTLSCSPISGHRSVSWYQQTPGQGLQFLFEYFSETQRNKGNFPGRFSGRQFSNSRSEMNVSTLELGDSALYLCASSLGQGGLEKLFFGSGTQLSVL.

The chain employs TRBV9 and TRBJ2-7, with 8 bases aligning to TRBD1. Germline CDR1 SGDLS, CDR2 YYNGEE. The CDR3 is made up of 14 amino acids. The J segment lost 6 bases and the V segment lost 2 bases, leaving 7 bases of the junction unmatched. DNA for the CDR3: TGTGCCAGCAGCGTTTCGGCAGGGGGCTCCGAGCAGTACTTC. It specifies CASSVSAGGSEQYF.

This chain joins TRBV18 and TRBJ1-5, with D hard to call. This CDR3 has 13 residues. V was shortened by 3 bases and J by 5 bases, with 8 bases between the two germline ends. Per the germline V gene, CDR1 is KGHSH and CDR2 is LQKENI. The chain's CDR3 is CASSPDGDQPQHF. For the CDR3, the DNA is TGTGCCAGCTCACCCGACGGGGATCAGCCCCAGCATTTT. Filled out from reference TRBV18 and TRBJ1-5, the complete variable domain reads NAGVMQNPRHLVRRRGQEARLRCSPMKGHSHVYWYRQLPEEGLKFMVYLQKENIIDESGMPKERFSAEFPKEGPSILRIQQVVRGDSAAYFCASSPDGDQPQHFGDGTRLSIL.

The CDR3 sequence is CASSPQNTGTTYGYTF. Here the CDR3 DNA reads TGTGCCAGCAGCCCCCAAAACACCGGGACAACATATGGCTACACCTTC. The rearrangement links TRBV9 to TRBJ1-2; possibly TRBD1 for D (6 bases). V lost 4 bases and J lost 5, with 21 bases in between. The CDR3 is 16 residues long. Germline V gene sequence: CDR1 SGDLS, CDR2 YYNGEE.

The chain employs TRBV4-3 and TRBJ2-7, with TRBD1 as a possible D gene (7 bases). The CDR3 spans 15 residues. The germline CDR1 and CDR2 sequences are LGHNA and YSLEER. The ends were cut back, 0 bases at V and 6 bases at J, with 15 bases in the middle. The CDR3 coding sequence is TGCGCCAGCAGCCAAGAAATCAGGCAGGGGGGCGAGCAGTACTTC. It specifies CASSQEIRQGGEQYF.

The rearrangement joins TRBV18 to TRBJ2-2; 7 bases are a match to TRBD1. This CDR3 region has 13 residues. J lost 9 bases, V lost 1 base, and 2 bases had no gene match. The germline gives CDR1 KGHSH, CDR2 LQKENI. The DNA for the CDR3 is TGTGCCAGCTCACCACGGGGACAGTGGGAGCTGTTTTTT. Protein product: CASSPRGQWELFF.

The J gene is TRBJ2-7, the V gene TRBV27, with D tentatively TRBD1 (5 bases). Trimming left V 3 bases short and J 0 bases short, with 15 bases between. CDR1 is MNHEY, CDR2 SMNVEV, per germline (reference sequence). The CDR3 length is 16 residues. DNA of the CDR3: TGTGCCAGCAGTTTGTCCGAAGGGGATACCTCCTACGAGCAGTACTTC. Amino acid sequence: CASSLSEGDTSYEQYF.

There are a few counts of this clone. The CDR3 region has the DNA TGTGCCAGCAGCCAATCGGGACTAGCGGAGACCGGGGAGCTGTTTTTT. The encoded protein is CASSQSGLAETGELFF. V usage is TRBV4-2 and J usage is TRBJ2-2; TRBD2 agrees at 11 bases. Germline V lookup: CDR1 LGHNA, CDR2 YNFKEQ. The CDR3 has 16 residues. The V and J ends lost 2 bases and 5 bases, in that order; junction bases with no gene match: 4.

The V call is TRBV30, the J call TRBJ2-1; D remains unclear. The germline V gene has CDR1 GTSNPN and CDR2 SVGIG (reference sequence). V lost 0 bases, J lost 15 bases, and 27 bases lay in between. The CDR3 has 16 residues. CDR3 in amino acids: CAWSVPQFTNQRRLFF. The DNA for the CDR3 is TGTGCCTGGAGTGTACCCCAATTTACTAATCAGCGACGGCTGTTCTTC.

The chain joins TRBV5-1 to TRBJ1-1; D is ambiguous. The germline V gene has CDR1 SGHRS and CDR2 YFSETQ. This CDR3 comprises 17 residues. The V gene lost 0 bases and the J gene lost 4 bases, with 19 bases spanning the gap. This chain's CDR3 is CASSLGSQGRVFTEAFF. Here the CDR3 DNA reads TGCGCCAGCAGCTTGGGTTCACAAGGGAGGGTGTTCACTGAAGCTTTCTTT.

The rearrangement uses TRBV27 and TRBJ2-7; TRBD2 aligns across 7 bases. The CDR3 totals 16 residues. The V gene's germline CDR1 is MNHEY and CDR2 SMNVEV (reference sequence). V gave up 1 base and J gave up 3 bases; unmatched junction bases: 9. The CDR3 sequence: CASSLYAGAGSYEQYF. CDR3 DNA sequence: TGTGCCAGCAGTTTATACGCCGGAGCGGGAAGCTACGAGCAGTACTTC.

V is TRBV6-4 and J is TRBJ2-5; D unresolved. CDR3 length equals 15 residues. Germline values: CDR1 MRHNA, CDR2 SNTAGT. Trimming took off 1 base at V and 7 bases at J, with 16 bases between the two ends. The chain's CDR3 is CASSDFPEKRWTQYF. The CDR3 DNA sequence: TGTGCCAGCAGTGACTTCCCGGAGAAACGGTGGACCCAGTACTTC.

As regards this clone: At one end the junction does not follow the germline gene, possibly because of a read error. This chain connects TRBV7-7 to TRBJ2-7; TRBD1 might be the D (5 bases). The CDR3 extends over 13 amino acids. From germline, CDR1 is SSHAT and CDR2 FNYEAQ (reference sequence). The CDR3 protein is CASSLDLGREQYF. The CDR3 region has the DNA TGTGCTAGCAGCCTCGACTTGGGGCGCGAGCAGTACTTC.

For the CDR3, the DNA is TGTGCCAGCAGTTACTCGAGCGGGACGGGGGGTTTGGGGCAGTACTTC. Protein product: CASSYSSGTGGLGQYF. J is TRBJ2-5 and V is TRBV6-5; 7 nucleotides align to TRBD2. Germline V lookup: CDR1 MNHEY, CDR2 SVGAGI. The ends lost 0 bases at V and 11 bases at J; junction bases unmatched: 15. The CDR3 loop spans 16 amino acids.

The chain combines TRBV19 with TRBJ1-1; D remains ambiguous. V was pared by 6 bases and J by 0 bases, with 11 bases between. The CDR3 consists of 14 residues. In germline, CDR1 is LNHDA, CDR2 SQIVND (reference sequence). CDR3 nucleotide sequence: TGTGCCAGTAGGATAACAGATCTGAACACTGAAGCTTTCTTT. It yields the protein CASRITDLNTEAFF.

This clone was observed once. This sequence joins TRBV6-1 and TRBJ1-3; TRBD1 might be the D (5 bases). There are 15 residues in the CDR3. V was shortened by 2 bases and J by 6 bases, with 14 bases between the two germline ends. Germline V gene lookup returns CDR1 MNHNS and CDR2 SASEGT. The CDR3 sequence is CASSERSGGVNTIYF. The CDR3 nucleotides are TGTGCCAGCAGTGAACGGTCGGGGGGGGTAAACACCATATATTTT.

CDR3 loop: CASSFPGGTSGSGNSYEQYF. The CDR3, as DNA: TGTGCCAGCAGTTTCCCCGGGGGCACTAGCGGGAGTGGCAACTCCTACGAGCAGTACTTC. J is TRBJ2-7 and V is TRBV28; 11 nucleotides agree with TRBD2. Germline V CDR1 and CDR2: MDHEN, SYDVKM. The CDR3 runs 20 residues. The J segment lost 0 bases and the V segment lost 3 bases, leaving 16 bases of the junction unmatched.

This clone has more than one count but fewer than ten. The chain is built from TRBV6-5 and TRBJ1-2; 9 bases match TRBD1. CDR1 MNHEY and CDR2 SVGAGI come from the germline V gene. This CDR3 comprises 15 residues. V lost 4 bases and J lost 5; bases outside the gene matches: 8. The CDR3 nucleotides are TGTGCCAGCAGTTCGTACGGGACAGGGTTATATGGCTACACCTTC. Amino acids: CASSSYGTGLYGYTF.

The rearrangement uses TRBV25-1 and TRBJ2-2, with D perhaps TRBD2 (6 bases). The germline V gene has CDR1 MGHDK and CDR2 SYGVNS. Trimming took 0 bases from V and 6 from J, leaving 17 bases between them. This CDR3 comprises 17 residues. DNA of the CDR3: TGTGCCAGCAGTGAATATCTCGGGACTCCGACCTCCGGGGAGCTGTTTTTT. Translated: CASSEYLGTPTSGELFF.

This clone turned up a few times. The genes are TRBV20-1 and TRBJ1-1; unclear D gene. This CDR3 contains 11 residues. CDR1 is DFQATT, CDR2 SNEGSKA, per germline (reference sequence). Deletions cut 5 bases from V and 3 bases from J, with 7 bases between. In DNA form, the CDR3 reads TGCAGTGCTCCGGAGTACACTGAAGCTTTCTTT. Amino acid sequence: CSAPEYTEAFF.

The chain carries TRBV7-2 and TRBJ2-3, with TRBD2 matching 7 bases. V lost 1 base and J lost 5; bases outside the gene matches: 3. The CDR3 totals 14 residues. Germline-derived CDR1 and CDR2 are SGHTA and FQGNSA. The CDR3 here is CASSLVTGGDTQYF. The DNA for the CDR3 is TGTGCCAGCAGCTTAGTTACGGGAGGAGATACGCAGTATTTT. The entire variable domain, with the rest obtained from reference TRBV7-2 and TRBJ2-3, is as follows: GAGVSQSPSNKVTEKGKDVELRCDPISGHTALYWYRQSLGQGLEFLIYFQGNSAPDKSGLPSDRFSAERTGGSVSTLTIQRTQQEDSAVYLCASSLVTGGDTQYFGPGTRLTVL.

The J gene is TRBJ2-7, the V gene TRBV5-4; TRBD2 aligns across 7 bases. Losses at the gene ends were 1 base for V and 3 bases for J; bases not matched to a gene: 10. The CDR3 length is 16 residues. Germline V lookup: CDR1 SGHNT, CDR2 YYREEE (reference sequence). CDR3 residues: CASSLPRGSLYYEQYF. The CDR3 region has the DNA TGTGCCAGCAGCTTGCCGCGCGGGAGCTTATACTACGAGCAGTACTTC.